This T cell receptor beta chain was sequenced for a study of CD8 T cells in ankylosing spondylitis. Per germline, CDR1 SGDLS and CDR2 YYNGEE. With 0 bases clipped from V and 7 bases from J, the junction kept 6 bases outside the gene matches. The CDR3 is 15 amino acids. Via MiXCR, TCRdb re-called the 5' RACE reads, giving one row per CDR3 protein. The table lists 40,000 to 50,000 distinct CDR3 sequences, 3.5% to 4% of them singletons, with 4% to 4.5% in the top ten. Study results and limitations: Past studies reported some motif variants in reactive arthritis synovial fluid and blood.

About this clonotype: The antigen is not known.

The receptor comes from a female donor with ankylosing spondylitis or in good health (not recorded which). The V call is TRBV9, the J call TRBJ2-3, with 9 bases matching TRBD2. The sequencing sample was made of blood, either unsorted or a sorted T cell fraction (not recorded which). CDR3 amino acids: CASSVAAGGPNTQYF. DNA for the CDR3: TGTGCCAGCAGCGTAGCCGCGGGGGGGCCGAATACGCAGTATTTT. The variable domain in full, with the rest retrieved from reference TRBV9 and TRBJ2-3, is DSGVTQTPKHLITATGQRVTLRCSPRSGDLSVYWYQQSLDQGLQFLIQYYNGEERAKGNILERFSAQQFPDLHSELNLSSLELGDSALYFCASSVAAGGPNTQYFGPGTRLTVL.